This entry lists 25 T cell receptor beta chains sequenced from one sample in a study of CD8 T cells in ankylosing spondylitis. Study-wide results and limits: Characteristic of ankylosing spondylitis blood, it appeared, was a TCR beta motif comprising about eight highly homologous variants.

Their antigens are not known. TCRdb re-called the 5' RACE reads with MiXCR, one entry per CDR3 protein. This table has approximately 300,000 distinct CDR3 sequences, 7.5% to 9% appearing once. Sample: blood, either unsorted or a sorted T cell fraction (not recorded which). These receptors came from a male donor with ankylosing spondylitis.

This clonotype was observed at least ten times. The V gene is TRBV12-3 or TRBV12-4, the J gene TRBJ2-7, with D tentatively TRBD1 (6 bases). This CDR3 contains 14 residues. Trimming stripped 8 bases from V and 3 bases from J, with 17 bases between. This CDR3 reads CASGNRVGHYEQYF. CDR3 DNA sequence: TGTGCCAGCGGCAACAGGGTGGGGCACTACGAGCAGTACTTC.

The chain joins TRBV20-1 to TRBJ2-1, with no clear D. With 3 bases removed from V and 9 bases from J, the gap between germline ends came to 9 bases. The germline V gene encodes CDR1 DFQATT and CDR2 SNEGSKA (reference sequence). The CDR3 consists of 11 residues. For the CDR3, the DNA is TGCAGTGCTAGGTTCCTAGTTGAGCAGTTCTTC. Its protein is CSARFLVEQFF.

V is TRBV5-6 and J is TRBJ1-4; TRBD1 aligns across 8 bases. Trimming cost V 2 bases and J 8 bases; bases outside gene matches: 8. CDR1 and CDR2 from the germline V gene are SGHDT and YYEEEE. CDR3 length: 15 amino acids. As DNA, the CDR3 is TGTGCCAGCAGCTTTCCCGGACAGGGAGAGGAAAAACTGTTTTTT. The encoded protein is CASSFPGQGEEKLFF.

This clonotype has a handful of counts. The rearrangement joins TRBV29-1 to TRBJ2-3; possibly TRBD1 for D (6 bases). The germline gives CDR1 SQVTM, CDR2 ANQGSEA. Trimming removed 4 bases from V and 0 bases from J, with 11 bases in between. This CDR3 has 14 residues. CDR3 in DNA: TGCAGCGTTGCGTTCAGGGGCAGCACAGATACGCAGTATTTT. It yields the protein CSVAFRGSTDTQYF.

This clonotype was detected a few times. The V gene is TRBV28, the J gene TRBJ1-2; D gene unclear. The CDR3 is 14 residues long. Germline loops: CDR1 MDHEN, CDR2 SYDVKM. The V end lost 6 bases, the J end lost 4 bases, and 15 bases lay between the germline ends. This CDR3 reads CASSVRETPYGYTF. The CDR3, as DNA: TGTGCCAGCAGCGTCCGTGAGACACCCTATGGCTACACCTTC.

This clonotype showed up many times. CDR3 DNA: TGCAGCGTTGAAGAAGTTAACTATGGCTACACCTTC. Translating gives CSVEEVNYGYTF. The J gene is TRBJ1-2, the V gene TRBV29-1; D remains unclear. Between the trimmed V and J ends, which lost 0 bases and 1 base, there was a span of 3 bases. This CDR3 has 12 amino acids. Germline CDR1 and CDR2: SQVTM and ANQGSEA. Full variable domain (outside the CDR3, taken from reference TRBV29-1 and TRBJ1-2): SAVISQKPSRDICQRGTSLTIQCQVDSQVTMMFWYRQQPGQSLTLIATANQGSEATYESGFVIDKFPISRPNLTFSTLTVSNMSPEDSSIYLCSVEEVNYGYTFGSGTRLTVV.

This clonotype was seen more than once but under ten times. The chain is built from TRBV10-3 and TRBJ2-3, with D possibly TRBD2 on 5 matching bases. This CDR3 has 15 amino acids. V shed 4 bases and J shed 2 bases, with 13 bases lying between them. Germline V CDR1 and CDR2: ENHRY, SYGVKD. The CDR3 protein is CAISAHGSDTDTQYF. In nucleotides, the CDR3 is TGTGCCATCAGTGCCCATGGTAGCGACACAGATACGCAGTATTTT.

The chain has TRBV12-3 or TRBV12-4 and TRBJ1-1, with 9 bases that match TRBD1. The CDR3 spans 12 residues. V shed 8 bases, J shed 8 bases, and the junction held 6 bases outside the gene matches. DNA of the CDR3: TGTGCCAGCGAAGGGGACAGGGAGGAAGCTTTCTTT. Amino acid sequence: CASEGDREEAFF.

Only a few counts were recorded for this clonotype. The chain has TRBV29-1 and TRBJ2-7; the match to TRBD2 covers 14 bases. Germline-derived CDR1 and CDR2 are SQVTM and ANQGSEA. This CDR3 is 14 amino acids long. Losses at the gene ends were 4 bases for V and 3 bases for J; bases not matched to a gene: 2. DNA for the CDR3: TGCAGCGTTGGTGGGACTAGCGGGGGCTACGAGCAGTACTTC. It translates to CSVGGTSGGYEQYF.

The rearrangement links TRBV5-1 to TRBJ2-6; TRBD1 might be the D (6 bases). Between the trimmed V and J ends, which lost 5 bases and 2 bases, there was a span of 8 bases. Germline V gene sequence: CDR1 SGHRS, CDR2 YFSETQ. The length of the CDR3 is 14 residues. CDR3 in amino acids: CASRRGTGANVLTF. The CDR3 DNA sequence: TGCGCCAGCAGAAGGGGGACTGGGGCCAACGTCCTGACTTTC.

This clonotype was counted a few times. CDR3 residues: CASSRGQSITGELFF. CDR3 DNA sequence: TGTGCCAGCAGTAGAGGACAGTCAATCACCGGGGAGCTGTTTTTT. The rearrangement links TRBV6-1 to TRBJ2-2, with a tentative D call TRBD1 (6 bases). The germline CDR1 and CDR2 sequences are MNHNS and SASEGT. Deletions cut 5 bases from V and 4 bases from J, with 14 bases between. The CDR3 totals 15 residues.

This clonotype was seen at least ten times. This sequence joins TRBV12-3 or TRBV12-4 and TRBJ2-1; no definite D call. The CDR3 has 15 amino acids. Trimming cost V 7 bases and J 4 bases, with 17 bases left between them. This chain's CDR3 is CASTPMSFRYNEQFF. The CDR3 DNA sequence: TGTGCCAGCACCCCAATGTCCTTTCGGTACAATGAGCAGTTCTTC.

This clonotype came up many times. V usage is TRBV12-3 or TRBV12-4 and J usage is TRBJ1-2; D is unclear. V lost 5 bases, J lost 6 bases, and 25 bases lay in between. This CDR3 contains 17 residues. This chain's CDR3 is CASSAHLRAMIIHGYTF. In nucleotides, the CDR3 is TGTGCCAGCAGTGCCCACCTTCGGGCCATGATAATTCATGGCTACACCTTC.

This clonotype was counted ten times or more. The gene calls are TRBV4-2 and TRBJ2-3; D tentatively fits TRBD1 or TRBD2 (6 bases each). CDR1 LGHNA and CDR2 YNFKEQ come from the germline V gene. The CDR3 covers 15 residues. V lost 6 bases and J 0 bases, leaving 13 bases between the germline ends. This CDR3 reads CASRGGQRSTDTQYF. The CDR3 DNA reads as TGTGCCAGCAGGGGAGGACAGCGAAGCACAGATACGCAGTATTTT.

This clonotype was seen ten or more times. This chain uses TRBV29-1 with TRBJ1-1; no clear D gene. The CDR3 is made up of 11 amino acids. V lost 4 bases to trimming and J lost 11 bases, with 14 bases between them. Germline-derived CDR1 and CDR2 are SQVTM and ANQGSEA. CDR3 coding DNA: TGCAGCGTTGTACCCGTCCGGTCTGCTTTCTTT. Its protein is CSVVPVRSAFF. Full variable domain (missing parts from reference TRBV29-1 and TRBJ1-1): SAVISQKPSRDICQRGTSLTIQCQVDSQVTMMFWYRQQPGQSLTLIATANQGSEATYESGFVIDKFPISRPNLTFSTLTVSNMSPEDSSIYLCSVVPVRSAFFGQGTRLTVV.

The genes are TRBV6-1 and TRBJ2-7, with D maybe TRBD2 (6 bases). The CDR3 sequence is 16 residues long. The V end lost 5 bases, the J end lost 7 bases, and 24 bases lay between the germline ends. Germline lookup yields CDR1 MNHNS and CDR2 SASEGT. CDR3 coding DNA: TGTGCCAGCAGTCCCACTCCGGGAGCCATAATGGGGGAGCAGTACTTC. It translates to CASSPTPGAIMGEQYF.

This rearrangement joins TRBV5-1 to TRBJ2-3; the D is unclear. The length of the CDR3 is 15 residues. Germline V lookup: CDR1 SGHRS, CDR2 YFSETQ. V was cut by 0 bases and J by 4 bases, with 12 bases left in between. The CDR3 loop reads CASSLVGPPPDTQYF. As DNA, the CDR3 is TGCGCCAGCAGCTTGGTCGGCCCCCCGCCAGATACGCAGTATTTT.

This clonotype was picked up many times. The CDR3, as DNA: TGCAGCGCCCGCGGGCCAGGGGAGAATCAGCCCCAGCATTTT. Its protein product is CSARGPGENQPQHF. The chain joins TRBV29-1 to TRBJ1-5; weak D call: TRBD1 (6 bases). Trimming stripped 7 bases from V and 4 bases from J, with 17 bases between. The CDR3 consists of 14 residues. The germline V gene has CDR1 SQVTM and CDR2 ANQGSEA.

This clonotype was recorded a few times. The V and J genes are TRBV18 and TRBJ2-1, with unresolved D. The CDR3 sequence is 12 residues long. V lost 3 bases and J 5 bases, leaving 5 bases between the germline ends. The germline gives CDR1 KGHSH, CDR2 LQKENI. CDR3 DNA: TGTGCCAGCTCACCCCAAAACAATGAGCAGTTCTTC. It specifies CASSPQNNEQFF.

This chain joins TRBV7-7 and TRBJ2-5; no clear D gene. Germline V gene data show CDR1 as SSHAT and CDR2 as FNYEAQ (reference sequence). The CDR3 runs 14 residues. Trimming pared 1 base from V and 2 bases from J, leaving 8 bases between. This chain's CDR3 is CASSLGTEQETQYF. In DNA, the CDR3 is TGTGCCAGCAGCTTAGGGACGGAGCAAGAGACCCAGTACTTC.

This clonotype was observed a handful of times. The rearrangement links TRBV12-3 or TRBV12-4 to TRBJ2-7, with 9 bases matching TRBD1. CDR3 length: 14 amino acids. The ends lost 7 bases at V and 7 bases at J; junction bases unmatched: 11. CDR3 sequence: CASTVQGASREQYF. In DNA, the CDR3 is TGTGCCAGCACCGTACAGGGGGCATCAAGGGAGCAGTACTTC.

This chain links TRBV7-9 with TRBJ2-7, with D maybe TRBD2 (6 bases). This CDR3 is 12 amino acids long. The V gene lost 6 bases and the J gene lost 3 bases, with 9 bases spanning the gap. Germline CDR1 SEHNR, CDR2 FQNEAQ (reference sequence). In DNA, the CDR3 is TGTGCCAGCAGGGGAGGAGACTACGAGCAGTACTTC. Translation: CASRGGDYEQYF. Together with reference TRBV7-9 and TRBJ2-7, the CDR3 gives the full variable domain: DTGVSQNPRHKITKRGQNVTFRCDPISEHNRLYWYRQTLGQGPEFLTYFQNEAQLEKSRLLSDRFSAERPKGSFSTLEIQRTEQGDSAMYLCASRGGDYEQYFGPGTRLTVT.

This rearrangement joins TRBV7-2 to TRBJ2-5; 13 bases are shared with TRBD2. V was clipped by 2 bases and J by 4 bases; unmatched bases: 4. Germline V CDR1 and CDR2: SGHTA, FQGNSA. The CDR3 is made up of 16 amino acids. In nucleotides, the CDR3 is TGTGCCAGCAGCTTATGGGGACTAGCGGGAACAGAGACCCAGTACTTC. Translation gives CASSLWGLAGTETQYF.

This clonotype appeared a few times. This chain joins TRBV5-1 and TRBJ1-1; 7 bases fit TRBD1. The V and J ends lost 0 bases and 11 bases, in that order; junction bases with no gene match: 10. The germline V gene encodes CDR1 SGHRS and CDR2 YFSETQ. This CDR3 spans 14 amino acids. The CDR3 reads CASSLEFGRGFAFF. CDR3 nucleotide sequence: TGCGCCAGCAGCTTGGAGTTCGGCAGGGGGTTTGCTTTCTTT.

About this clonotype: The DNA is omitted, as the CDR3 cannot be located on it reliably, and the CDR3 follows TCRdb's listing. The chain links TRBV7-2 to TRBJ2-2; the D call of TRBD1 is as the table states it, not checked on the DNA. The length of the CDR3 is 16 amino acids, counting both ends. The germline V gene encodes CDR1 SGHTA and CDR2 FQGNSA. The chain's CDR3 is CASSSNRGDTGELFFF.